This is a list of T cell receptor beta chains from one sample in a study of vaccination and CD4 T cells after COVID-19. Each CDR3 protein is one row after TCRdb ran MiXCR on the PCR reads. Counted here are about 15,000 distinct CDR3 sequences, just over 20% occurring once; the ten biggest clones make up around 12%. The antigens of these receptors remain unknown. The sequencing used CD4+ T cells from blood, cultured in vitro, collected before SARS-CoV-2 vaccination. The receptors were gathered from a human donor who received a COVID-19 vaccine. CDR3s include the opening cysteine and the closing phenylalanine or tryptophan. Fields, in order: CDR3 length, clone size, D gene, V gene, J gene, CDR3 DNA, CDR3 protein. A D gene is named only where the DNA matches it firmly. The size entry is marked missing in some rows and otherwise reads once, few, many or a size class.

length: 14; size: few; D: -; V: TRBV20-1; J: TRBJ1-6; DNA: TGCAGTGCTAGATTACCTACACAGAATTCACCCCTCCACTTT; CDR3: CSARLPTQNSPLHF
length: 12; size: few; D: TRBD1; V: TRBV10-3; J: TRBJ2-5; DNA: TGTGCCACAGGGACAGGGCCAGAGACCCAGTACTTC; CDR3: CATGTGPETQYF
length: 16; size: few; D: -; V: TRBV27; J: TRBJ1-2; DNA: TGTGCCAGCAGTTTATACCCCCCGGGGGGTAACTATGGCTACACCTTC; CDR3: CASSLYPPGGNYGYTF
length: 17; size: few; D: -; V: TRBV11-3; J: TRBJ1-6; DNA: TGTGCCAGCAGCTTAGATCATGTGGGGTCCTATAATTCACCCCTCCACTTT; CDR3: CASSLDHVGSYNSPLHF
length: 13; size: -; D: -; V: TRBV7-7; J: TRBJ2-5; DNA: TGTGCCAGCAGCGTCGCGGTATGGGAGACCCAGTACTTC; CDR3: CASSVAVWETQYF
length: 17; size: few; D: -; V: TRBV6-7; J: TRBJ2-5; DNA: TGTGCCAGCAGTTACTCGATCTCTCTCTGCGGGAAAGAGACCCAGTACTTC; CDR3: CASSYSISLCGKETQYF
length: 16; size: few; D: -; V: TRBV19; J: TRBJ1-1; DNA: TGTGCCAGTAAACCCTCAGGCGGGCGAGGGGACACTGAAGCTTTCTTT; CDR3: CASKPSGGRGDTEAFF
length: 13; size: few; D: -; V: TRBV19; J: TRBJ2-7; DNA: TGTGCCAGTAGTATTGGCCCCGATTCAGAGCAGTACTTC; CDR3: CASSIGPDSEQYF
length: 16; size: -; D: -; V: TRBV7-8; J: TRBJ2-5; DNA: TGTGCCAGCAGCGCGAACGGAGGGACTTCGGAAGGGACCCAGTACTTC; CDR3: CASSANGGTSEGTQYF
length: 18; size: few; D: TRBD1; V: TRBV7-2; J: TRBJ1-5; DNA: TGTGCCAGCAGCCCGCTACCGGGCCTCAGGGGGAGCAATCAGCCCCAGCATTTT; CDR3: CASSPLPGLRGSNQPQHF
length: 17; size: -; D: TRBD1; V: TRBV5-4; J: TRBJ2-3; DNA: TGTGCCGGCAGCTTGGGGCTGACAGGGGTGGGCACAGATACGCAGTATTTT; CDR3: CAGSLGLTGVGTDTQYF
length: 19; size: -; D: -; V: TRBV7-8; J: TRBJ2-4; DNA: TGTGCCAGCAGCTTAACTATAAGTGGAGGAGCTAGAGCCAAAAACATTCAGTACTTC; CDR3: CASSLTISGGARAKNIQYF
length: 15; size: -; D: -; V: TRBV20-1; J: TRBJ2-3; DNA: TGCAGTGCCCGCCCGGGACGCACACAGACAGATACGCGGTATTTT; CDR3: CSARPGRTQTDTRYF
length: 14; size: -; D: -; V: TRBV7-9; J: TRBJ2-2; DNA: TGTGCCAGCAGCCGCCAGGGAAACACCGGGGAGCTGTTTTTT; CDR3: CASSRQGNTGELFF
length: 13; size: few; D: TRBD1; V: TRBV5-4; J: TRBJ1-2; DNA: TGTGCCAGCAGCCAGGACAGGGACTATGGCTACACCTTC; CDR3: CASSQDRDYGYTF
length: 14; size: -; D: -; V: TRBV19; J: TRBJ2-7; DNA: TGTGCCAGTAGTAGAGGTGTCAGCTCCTACGAGCAGTACTTC; CDR3: CASSRGVSSYEQYF
length: 16; size: -; D: TRBD1; V: TRBV19; J: TRBJ2-1; DNA: TGTGCCAGTAGTCCCTCCGGACAGGGAGACTACAATGAGCAGTTCTTC; CDR3: CASSPSGQGDYNEQFF
length: 13; size: few; D: TRBD1; V: TRBV10-3; J: TRBJ1-1; DNA: TGTGCCATCGACAGGGGATTGAACACTGAAGCTTTCTTT; CDR3: CAIDRGLNTEAFF
length: 16; size: once; D: -; V: TRBV5-1; J: TRBJ2-5; DNA: TGCGCCAGCAGCTTTGTCGGGGTCGCGGGGCAAGAGACCCAGTACTTC; CDR3: CASSFVGVAGQETQYF
length: 14; size: few; D: -; V: TRBV19; J: TRBJ2-1; DNA: TGTGCCAGTACCCCAGGGTCGCAAAACAATGAGCAGTTCTTC; CDR3: CASTPGSQNNEQFF
length: 15; size: -; D: -; V: TRBV9; J: TRBJ1-2; DNA: TGTGCCAGCAGCGTAGTCCCGGGACCTAACTATGGCTACACCTTC; CDR3: CASSVVPGPNYGYTF
length: 16; size: few; D: TRBD1; V: TRBV6-1; J: TRBJ2-2; DNA: TGTGCCAGCACTCCACAGGGGGCGGATGGCACCGGGGAGCTGTTTTTT; CDR3: CASTPQGADGTGELFF
length: 13; size: few; D: -; V: TRBV6-5; J: TRBJ1-2; DNA: TGTGCCAGCAGTTACCAGCAGGACTATGGCTACACCTTC; CDR3: CASSYQQDYGYTF
length: 11; size: -; D: -; V: TRBV11-3; J: TRBJ1-1; DNA: TGTGCCAGCAGCTTTGGTAGAGAAGCTTTCTTT; CDR3: CASSFGREAFF
length: 14; size: -; D: TRBD2; V: TRBV7-2; J: TRBJ2-3; DNA: TGTGCCAGCAGCCCACAGCGGGGGGATCTCGCGCAGTATTTT; CDR3: CASSPQRGDLAQYF
length: 15; size: -; D: TRBD1; V: TRBV5-4; J: TRBJ2-2; DNA: TGTGCCAGCAGTGCGGGACAGGGGGCGTCCGGGGAGCTGTTTTTT; CDR3: CASSAGQGASGELFF
length: 16; size: -; D: -; V: TRBV12-3/TRBV12-4; J: TRBJ2-3; DNA: TGTGCCAGCAGACCCCCGGGACCGGTAAGCACAGATACGCAGTATTTT; CDR3: CASRPPGPVSTDTQYF
length: 14; size: few; D: TRBD1; V: TRBV19; J: TRBJ2-7; DNA: TGTGCCAGTAGTATCGGGACAGAGATCTACGAGCAGTACTTC; CDR3: CASSIGTEIYEQYF
length: 15; size: -; D: -; V: TRBV5-1; J: TRBJ2-5; DNA: TGCGCCAGCAGGGACCCCGGTGGGGTATCAGAGACCCAGTACTTC; CDR3: CASRDPGGVSETQYF
length: 15; size: -; D: TRBD1; V: TRBV7-2; J: TRBJ2-4; DNA: TGTGCCAGCAGCTTAGCCGGGACAGGGGGCCTCATTCAGTACTTC; CDR3: CASSLAGTGGLIQYF
length: 13; size: -; D: -; V: TRBV5-4; J: TRBJ1-5; DNA: TGTGCCAGCAGCTTGGCCCCCAATCAGCCCCAGCATTTT; CDR3: CASSLAPNQPQHF
length: 15; size: few; D: -; V: TRBV6-1; J: TRBJ1-6; DNA: TGTGCCAGCACCAACGAGGGGGGGGGGAATTCACCCCTCCACTTT; CDR3: CASTNEGGGNSPLHF
length: 16; size: medium-sized; D: TRBD2; V: TRBV24-1; J: TRBJ2-2; DNA: TGTGCCACCAGTGATCAGGGACTAGCGGGGGTCGGGGAGCTGTTTTTT; CDR3: CATSDQGLAGVGELFF
length: 12; size: few; D: -; V: TRBV5-4; J: TRBJ2-2; DNA: TGTGCCAGCAGGAACAACGTCGGGGAGCTGTTTTTT; CDR3: CASRNNVGELFF
length: 11; size: -; D: -; V: TRBV2; J: TRBJ1-2; DNA: TGTGCCAGCAGAGAGGGGTATGGCTACACCTTC; CDR3: CASREGYGYTF
length: 16; size: -; D: -; V: TRBV19; J: TRBJ2-1; DNA: TGTGCCAGTAGTATAGGTGCCAGACTCTCCTACAATGAGCAGTTCTTC; CDR3: CASSIGARLSYNEQFF
length: 15; size: few; D: TRBD1; V: TRBV7-8; J: TRBJ2-1; DNA: TGTGCCAGCAGCTTCCGGACAGGCGGGTGGAATGAGCAGTTCTTC; CDR3: CASSFRTGGWNEQFF
length: 16; size: -; D: -; V: TRBV7-9; J: TRBJ1-1; DNA: TGTGCCAGCAGCTTATGGATAGGAGACGTGAACACTGAAGCTTTCTTT; CDR3: CASSLWIGDVNTEAFF
length: 15; size: -; D: -; V: TRBV19; J: TRBJ1-5; DNA: TGTGCCAGTAGTATATACAGGGCGAGCAATCAGCCCCAGCATTTT; CDR3: CASSIYRASNQPQHF
length: 14; size: few; D: TRBD1; V: TRBV24-1; J: TRBJ2-1; DNA: TGTGCCACCAGTGACCTCGACAGGGACAATGAGCAGTTCTTC; CDR3: CATSDLDRDNEQFF
length: 16; size: -; D: -; V: TRBV6-5; J: TRBJ2-3; DNA: TGTGCCAGCAGTTACGATCGAGCATCTAGCACAGATACGCAGTATTTT; CDR3: CASSYDRASSTDTQYF
length: 15; size: -; D: -; V: TRBV9; J: TRBJ1-1; DNA: TGTGCCAGCAGCGCCCGGCCTTTTTTGTCCACTGAAGCTTTCTTT; CDR3: CASSARPFLSTEAFF
length: 13; size: -; D: -; V: TRBV14; J: TRBJ1-1; DNA: TGTGCCAGCAGCTTCCAGGGTAGCACTGAAGCTTTCTTT; CDR3: CASSFQGSTEAFF
length: 17; size: few; D: TRBD2; V: TRBV5-4; J: TRBJ2-5; DNA: TGTGCCAGCAGCTTGGGGGGGCTAGCGGGGCTTCAAGAGACCCAGTACTTC; CDR3: CASSLGGLAGLQETQYF
length: 13; size: few; D: -; V: TRBV24-1; J: TRBJ2-1; DNA: TGTGCCACCAGTGATTTCGGCGGCTTGTCGCAGTTCTTC; CDR3: CATSDFGGLSQFF
length: 15; size: -; D: -; V: TRBV1; J: TRBJ2-1; DNA: TGCACCAGCAGCCAAGAAGCGGGGGGCGGCTATGAGCAGTTCTTC; CDR3: CTSSQEAGGGYEQFF
length: 17; size: few; D: -; V: TRBV24-1; J: TRBJ1-6; DNA: TGTGCCACCAGTGCCCTCCCCGCCAGGGGTTATAATTCACCCCTCCACTTT; CDR3: CATSALPARGYNSPLHF
length: 12; size: few; D: -; V: TRBV6-1; J: TRBJ1-1; DNA: TGTGCCAGCAGTGCTCCGGTTCCTGAAGCTTTCTTT; CDR3: CASSAPVPEAFF
length: 13; size: few; D: -; V: TRBV30; J: TRBJ2-3; DNA: TGTGCCTGGGGGGGAGCCGGGACAGATACGCAGTATTTT; CDR3: CAWGGAGTDTQYF
length: 13; size: few; D: TRBD1; V: TRBV6-1; J: TRBJ1-1; DNA: TGTGCCAGCAGCCCACCCGGAGGGGGCTGGGATTTCTTT; CDR3: CASSPPGGGWDFF
length: 15; size: few; D: -; V: TRBV20-1; J: TRBJ1-2; DNA: TGCAGTGCTAGCCCGGCGGGCAGGGAGGGAGTCGGCTACACCTTC; CDR3: CSASPAGREGVGYTF
length: 17; size: once; D: -; V: TRBV18; J: TRBJ1-4; DNA: TGTGCCAGCTCACCACGGAGGGGGATTGCAACTAATGAAAAACTGTTTTTT; CDR3: CASSPRRGIATNEKLFF
length: 13; size: -; D: -; V: TRBV2; J: TRBJ2-1; DNA: TGTGCCAGCGGGACACAGGACTACAATGAGCAGTTCTTC; CDR3: CASGTQDYNEQFF